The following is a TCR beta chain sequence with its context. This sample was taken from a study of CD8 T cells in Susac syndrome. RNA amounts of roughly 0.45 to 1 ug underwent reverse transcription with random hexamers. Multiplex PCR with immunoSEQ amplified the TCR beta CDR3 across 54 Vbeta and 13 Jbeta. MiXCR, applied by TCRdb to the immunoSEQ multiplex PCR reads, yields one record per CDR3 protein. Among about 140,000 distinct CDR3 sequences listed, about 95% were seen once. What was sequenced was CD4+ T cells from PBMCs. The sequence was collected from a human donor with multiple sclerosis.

The DNA of the CDR3 is TGCAGTGCAGTGCAGGGGGCGAATAACTATGGCTACACCTTC. Translating gives CSAVQGANNYGYTF. This chain links TRBV20-1 with TRBJ1-2; 8 nucleotides line up with TRBD1. V dropped 6 bases and J dropped 1; count of bases not matched to a gene: 7. The germline V gene encodes CDR1 DFQATT and CDR2 SNEGSKA (reference sequence). This CDR3 is built from 14 residues.